This T cell receptor (beta chain) was sequenced in a study of T cells in Graves' hyperthyroidism and ophthalmopathy. Using RNA transcripts as the source, TCR beta CDR3 regions were amplified. The TCR CDR3 was amplified in a first-round RT-PCR using the HTBI primer set. TCRdb used MiXCR to reprocess the multiplex PCR reads, holding one entry per CDR3 protein. The profile shows 650,000 to 700,000 distinct CDR3 sequences, 15% to 20% of them singletons. Germline V CDR1 and CDR2: DFQATT, SNEGSKA (reference sequence). The CDR3 totals 14 residues. With 5 bases clipped from V and 5 bases from J, the junction kept 9 bases outside the gene matches. In this sample, this clonotype turned up many times. Its antigen remains unidentified. Broader study findings: For ophthalmopathy, model prediction preceded onset by a median about six months.

For Graves' hyperthyroidism to be stable, ophthalmopathy could not progress within 18 months. The material sequenced was blood. V gene TRBV20-1 combines with J gene TRBJ1-1, with 9 bases matching TRBD1. The TCR was taken from a man aged 50-60 years with Graves' hyperthyroidism. The CDR3 sequence is CSAPSRDRVTEAFF. DNA for the CDR3: TGCAGTGCTCCAAGCCGGGACAGGGTAACTGAAGCTTTCTTT.